Below, 6 T cell receptor beta chains from the same sample are listed, as sequenced in a study of CD8+CD57+ T cells in acquired aplastic anemia. TCR beta VDJ and CDR3 profiling used genomic DNA as template. Each CDR3 protein is one row after TCRdb ran MiXCR on the reads. The repertoire has a few hundred thousand distinct CDR3 sequences, approximately 82% of them found once; the top ten carry roughly 42%. The sequenced patients had an expansion of CD8+CD57+ cells seen by flow cytometry. Source material: sorted CD4+, CD8+, or CD8+CD57+ T cells (not recorded which) from PBMCs. Receptor source: a human donor with aplastic anemia.

Comments on this clonotype: One end of the junction does not line up with germline, which may come from a read error. The chain's CDR3 is CASSADRASYSSPF. In DNA form, the CDR3 reads TGTGCCAGCAGCGCCGACCGCGCCTCCTATAGTTCACCCTTC. The chain couples TRBV9 to TRBJ1-2; D unclear. Germline values: CDR1 SGDLS, CDR2 YYNGEE. The CDR3 is 14 residues long.

Regarding this clonotype: Lacking the conserved final phenylalanine or tryptophan, this CDR3 likely reflects a read error. The limits of the CDR3 on the DNA are not certain, so only TCRdb's listed CDR3 is given. CDR3 sequence reads: CATSNGRMQENYFV. V usage is TRBV2 and J usage is TRBJ2-5; the table's D call, TRBD2, was not checked against the DNA. From germline, CDR1 is SNHLY and CDR2 FYNNEI. The CDR3 region is 14 residues in length, termini included.

In regard to this clonotype: Germline and junction disagree at one end, which may indicate a read error. The V and J genes are TRBV15 and TRBJ2-3; D may be TRBD2 (6 bases). This CDR3 region has 14 residues. Per the germline V gene, CDR1 is LNHNV and CDR2 is YYDKDF (reference sequence). The CDR3 loop reads CASSIAAGQDTQYF. DNA of the CDR3: TGTGCCAGCAGCATAGCGGCAGGTCAAGATACCCAGTATTTC.

Remarks on this clonotype: The junction differs from germline at one of its ends, possibly a read error. This CDR3 reads CASTLGRGPYRANF. The CDR3 coding sequence is TGTGCCAGCACCCTAGGGAGGGGCCCCTATAGGGCGAATTTT. This rearrangement joins TRBV7-6 to TRBJ2-3; 7 positions match TRBD2. Germline lookup yields CDR1 SGHVS and CDR2 FNYEAQ. This CDR3 region has 14 residues.

V is TRBV5-6 and J is TRBJ1-6; possible D gene TRBD1, 5 bases. The CDR3 sequence is 15 residues long. Germline CDR1 reads SGHDT; CDR2 reads YYEEEE. The V end lost 5 bases, the J end lost 13 bases, and 22 bases lay between the germline ends. The CDR3 sequence: CASRWMSRQRSPLHF. CDR3 DNA: TGTGCCAGCAGATGGATGTCACGACAGCGATCCCCCCTCCACTTT. The whole variable domain, remainder taken from reference TRBV5-6 and TRBJ1-6, is DAGVTQSPTHLIKTRGQQVTLRCSPKSGHDTVSWYQQALGQGPQFIFQYYEEEERQRGNFPDRFSGHQFPNYSSELNVNALLLGDSALYLCASRWMSRQRSPLHFGNGTRLTVT.

Remarks on this clonotype: Since no conserved phenylalanine or tryptophan closes the CDR3, a read error is the likely cause. Because the CDR3's place on the DNA is in doubt, the DNA is left out and the CDR3 is given as listed by TCRdb. The chain has TRBV7-9 and TRBJ2-1. The length of the CDR3 is 13 amino acids, counting both ends. In germline, CDR1 is SEHNR, CDR2 FQNEAQ (reference sequence). This CDR3 reads CASSFERSDEHDV.